This T cell receptor (beta chain) appears in the sequencing data of a study of shared clonotypes between healthy human individuals. Study conclusions and caveats: It was expected that sequencing depth would affect clonotype sharing among donors.

The repertoire was sequenced with immunoSEQ multiplex PCR; TCRdb's copy has only in-frame clones and lacks some. The sample consists of approximately 2,300,000 clones, 85% to 95% of them appearing once. V gave up 6 bases and J gave up 6 bases; unmatched junction bases: 13. CDR3 length: 18 residues. Germline values: CDR1 MNHEY, CDR2 SMNVEV (reference sequence). On this clone: Its cognate antigen is unknown.

The study drew its donors from healthy HIV-negative adults without recent acute infections or vaccinations. The sequenced sample was naive CD4+ T cells from PBMCs. The sample's subset: CD45RA+ positively selected. The gene calls are TRBV27 and TRBJ2-1; 14 bases line up with TRBD2. This TCR derives from a man aged 18 to 29 in good health. Some clones in this sample may be carry-over from other donors' samples. The CDR3 here is CASRGLAGDLGGANEQFF. Written as DNA, the CDR3 is TGTGCCAGCAGGGGACTAGCGGGAGATTTGGGTGGGGCCAATGAGCAGTTCTTC.